Sequencing of this T cell receptor (beta chain) was carried out in a study of blood T cell repertoires in COVID-19. At the level of the study: Whether acute or convalescent, the COVID-19 samples came from the United States, Italy and Spain.

Those enrolled, adults aged about 18 to 95 years, came from about two dozen US areas. Assignments of participants to cohorts depended upon their own reported clinical history. Germline CDR1 SGHRS, CDR2 YFSETQ. The CDR3 is made up of 13 amino acids. V lost 4 bases and J lost 5, with 12 bases in between. Profiling relied on immunoSEQ multiplex PCR, and the TCRdb table lists in-frame clones only, not all of them. The sample holds 200,000 to 250,000 clones, roughly nine tenths seen once. The chain uses TRBV5-1 and TRBJ2-5; D possibly corresponds to TRBD1 (5 bases). Specimen: PBMCs or T cells enriched from blood (not recorded which). This clonotype originated in a woman between 45 and 65 years old in a cohort exposed to, infected with or recovered from COVID-19 (not recorded which). CDR3 nucleotide sequence: TGCGCCAGCAGCCCAGGGCTGGGCGAGACCCAGTACTTC. Translated: CASSPGLGETQYF.